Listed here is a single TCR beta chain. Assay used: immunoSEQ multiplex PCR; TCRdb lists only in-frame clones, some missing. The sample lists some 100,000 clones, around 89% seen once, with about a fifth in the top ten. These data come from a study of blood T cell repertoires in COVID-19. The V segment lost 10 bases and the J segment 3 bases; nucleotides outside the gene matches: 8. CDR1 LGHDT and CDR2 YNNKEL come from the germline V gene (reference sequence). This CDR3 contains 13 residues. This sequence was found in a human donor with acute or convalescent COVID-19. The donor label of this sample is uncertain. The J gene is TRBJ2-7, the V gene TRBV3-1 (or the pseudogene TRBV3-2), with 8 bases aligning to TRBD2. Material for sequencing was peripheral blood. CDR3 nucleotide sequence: TGTGCCACCCAAGCGGGGGAACGCTACGAGCAGTACTTC. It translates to CATQAGERYEQYF.